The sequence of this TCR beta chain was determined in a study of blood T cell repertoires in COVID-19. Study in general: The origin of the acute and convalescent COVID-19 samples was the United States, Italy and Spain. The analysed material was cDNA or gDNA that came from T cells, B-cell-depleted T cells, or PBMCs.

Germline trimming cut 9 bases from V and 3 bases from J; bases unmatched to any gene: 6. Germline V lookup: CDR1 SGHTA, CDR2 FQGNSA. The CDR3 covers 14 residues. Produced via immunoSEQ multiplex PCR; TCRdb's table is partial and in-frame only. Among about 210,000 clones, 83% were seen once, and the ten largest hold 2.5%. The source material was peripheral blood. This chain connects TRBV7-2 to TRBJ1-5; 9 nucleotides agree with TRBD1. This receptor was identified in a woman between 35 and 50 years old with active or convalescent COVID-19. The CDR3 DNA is TGTGCCAGTCGCGGGACAGGGTTCAATCAGCCCCAGCATTTT. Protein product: CASRGTGFNQPQHF.